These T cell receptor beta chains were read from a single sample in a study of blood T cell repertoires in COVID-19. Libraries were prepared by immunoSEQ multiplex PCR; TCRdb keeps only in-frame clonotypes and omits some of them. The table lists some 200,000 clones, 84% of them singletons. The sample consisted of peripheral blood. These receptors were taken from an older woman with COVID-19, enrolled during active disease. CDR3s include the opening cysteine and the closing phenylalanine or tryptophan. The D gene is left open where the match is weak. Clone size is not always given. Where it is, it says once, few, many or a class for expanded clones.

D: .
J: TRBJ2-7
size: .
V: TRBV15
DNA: TGTGCCACCAGCGGGGGGTCAAGAGACGAGCAGTACTTC
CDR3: CATSGGSRDEQYF

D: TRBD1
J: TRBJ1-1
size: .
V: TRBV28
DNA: TGTGCCAGCAGTTTAACCACAGGGGAGGCTGAAGCTTTCTTT
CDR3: CASSLTTGEAEAFF

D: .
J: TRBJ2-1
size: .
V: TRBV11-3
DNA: TGTGCCAGCAGCTTTGCGGGGGCCAATGAGCAGTTCTTC
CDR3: CASSFAGANEQFF

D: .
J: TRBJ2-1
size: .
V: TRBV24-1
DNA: TGTGCCACCAGTGTCGATAACCTGACTAGGGTGGTAAATTACAATGAGCAGTTCTTC
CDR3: CATSVDNLTRVVNYNEQFF

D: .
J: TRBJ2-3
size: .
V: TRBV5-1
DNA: TGCGCCAGCAGTCGGACAGGCACAGATACGCAGTATTTT
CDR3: CASSRTGTDTQYF

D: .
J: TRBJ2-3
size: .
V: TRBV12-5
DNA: TGTGCTAGCGTAGAGAGGGCAGATACGCAGTATTTT
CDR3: CASVERADTQYF

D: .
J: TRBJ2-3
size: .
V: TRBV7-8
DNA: TGTGCCAGCAGCCTTCGAGCCGATCTCACAGATACGCAGTATTTT
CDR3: CASSLRADLTDTQYF

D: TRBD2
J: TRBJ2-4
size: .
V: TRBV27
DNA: TGTGCCAGCACAGCGACTAGCGGGAGGGCCGGCATTCAGTACTTC
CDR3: CASTATSGRAGIQYF

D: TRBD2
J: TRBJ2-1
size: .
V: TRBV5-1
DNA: TGCGCCAGCAGCTTGAGAGCGGGAGGGCCCCATGAGCAGTTCTTC
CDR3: CASSLRAGGPHEQFF

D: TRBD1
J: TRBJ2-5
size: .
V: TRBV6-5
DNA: TGTGCCAGCAGTTCGGGACAGGGGAGGGAGACCCAGTACTTC
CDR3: CASSSGQGRETQYF

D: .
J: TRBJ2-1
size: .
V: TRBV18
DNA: TGTGCCAGCTCACCATCAGGGAATGAGCAGTTCTTC
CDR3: CASSPSGNEQFF

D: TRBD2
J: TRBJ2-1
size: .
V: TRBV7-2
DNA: TGTGCCAGCACCTTGACTAGCGGGAGTGCAAATGAGCAGTTCTTC
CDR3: CASTLTSGSANEQFF

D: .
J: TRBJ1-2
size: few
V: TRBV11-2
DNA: TGTGCCAGCAGCCTAGGACAGCCCTATGGCTACACCTTC
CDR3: CASSLGQPYGYTF

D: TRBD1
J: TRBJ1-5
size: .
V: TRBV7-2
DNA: TGTGCCAGCAGCGGGGACAGCCAAAGCAATCAGCCCCAGCATTTT
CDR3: CASSGDSQSNQPQHF

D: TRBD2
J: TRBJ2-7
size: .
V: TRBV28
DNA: TGTGCCAGCAGGCAGAGTCAGAGGGCTAGCGGGAGTTACGAGCAGTACTTC
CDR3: CASRQSQRASGSYEQYF

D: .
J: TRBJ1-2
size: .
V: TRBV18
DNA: TGTGCCAGCTCACCGATAGACATTGGGTATGGCTACACCTTC
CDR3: CASSPIDIGYGYTF

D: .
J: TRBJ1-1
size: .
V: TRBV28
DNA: TGTGCCAGCAGTATCCTGGGACATTCAATCACTGAAGCTTTCTTT
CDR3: CASSILGHSITEAFF

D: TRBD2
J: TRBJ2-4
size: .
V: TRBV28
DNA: TGTGCCAGCAGTTTTTGGGAGGGGGCCAAAAACATTCAGTACTTC
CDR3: CASSFWEGAKNIQYF

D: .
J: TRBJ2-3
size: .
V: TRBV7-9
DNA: TGTGCCAGCAGCTTAGCGGCCCGCACAGATACGCAGTATTTT
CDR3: CASSLAARTDTQYF

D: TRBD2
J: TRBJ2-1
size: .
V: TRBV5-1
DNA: TGCGCCAGCAGCCCCGGACTAGGAGGGTACAATGAGCAGTTCTTC
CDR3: CASSPGLGGYNEQFF

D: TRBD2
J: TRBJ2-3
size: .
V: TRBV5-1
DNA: TGCGCCAGCAGCTTGGGGACTAGTACTAGCACAGATACGCAGTATTTT
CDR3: CASSLGTSTSTDTQYF

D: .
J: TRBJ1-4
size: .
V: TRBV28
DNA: TGTGCCAGCAGTTTTGAACAGGGATTTTTAGAAAAACTGTTTTTT
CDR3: CASSFEQGFLEKLFF

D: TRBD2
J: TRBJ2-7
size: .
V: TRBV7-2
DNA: TGTGCCAGCAGCTTGAGCGGGAGGGCCTACGAGCAGTACTTC
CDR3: CASSLSGRAYEQYF

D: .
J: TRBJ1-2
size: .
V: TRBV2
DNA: TGTGCCAGCGGCCCGGAGGATAGCTATGGCTACACCTTC
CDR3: CASGPEDSYGYTF

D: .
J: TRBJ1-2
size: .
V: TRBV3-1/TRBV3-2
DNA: TGTGCCAGCAGCCAATCTGAGCGAGTCTACACCTTC
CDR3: CASSQSERVYTF

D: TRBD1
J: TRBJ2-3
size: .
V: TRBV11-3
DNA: TGTGCCAGCAGCTTAGGGGACAGGCCCACAGATACGCAGTATTTT
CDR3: CASSLGDRPTDTQYF

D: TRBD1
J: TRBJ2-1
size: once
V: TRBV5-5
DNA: TGTGCCAGCAGCTCGTACAGGGGGTACAATGAGCAGTTCTTC
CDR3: CASSSYRGYNEQFF

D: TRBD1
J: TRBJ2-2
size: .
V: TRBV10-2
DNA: TGCGCCAGCAGTACCGGGACAGGGCTCACCGGGGAGCTGTTTTTT
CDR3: CASSTGTGLTGELFF

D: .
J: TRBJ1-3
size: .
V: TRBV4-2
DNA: TGTGCCAGCAGCCAAGTTACGGTTACCGATATCTCTGGAAACACCATATATTTT
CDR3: CASSQVTVTDISGNTIYF

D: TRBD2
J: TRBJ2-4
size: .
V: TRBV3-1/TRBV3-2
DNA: TGTGCCAGCAGCTCTCCTGGGCCGGGGGGAGCCAAAAACATTCAGTACTTC
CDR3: CASSSPGPGGAKNIQYF

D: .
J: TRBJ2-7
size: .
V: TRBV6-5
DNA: TGTGCCAGCAGTTACTCCCTAGGAACTCCCCACGAGCAGTACTTC
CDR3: CASSYSLGTPHEQYF

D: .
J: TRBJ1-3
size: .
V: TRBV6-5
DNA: TGTGCCAGCAGTTACACAAGCTCTGGAAACACCATATATTTT
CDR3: CASSYTSSGNTIYF